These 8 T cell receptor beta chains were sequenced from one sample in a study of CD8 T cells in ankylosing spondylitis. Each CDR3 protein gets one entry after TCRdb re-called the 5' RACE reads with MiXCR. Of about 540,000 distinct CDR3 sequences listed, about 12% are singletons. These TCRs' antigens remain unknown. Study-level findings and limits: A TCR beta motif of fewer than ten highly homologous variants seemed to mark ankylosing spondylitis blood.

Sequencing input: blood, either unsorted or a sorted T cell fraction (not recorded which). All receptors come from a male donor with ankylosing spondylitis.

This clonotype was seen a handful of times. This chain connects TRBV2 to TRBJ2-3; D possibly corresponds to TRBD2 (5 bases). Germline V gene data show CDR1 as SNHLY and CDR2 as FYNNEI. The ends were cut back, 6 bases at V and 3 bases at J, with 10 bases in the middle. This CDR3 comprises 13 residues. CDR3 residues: CASRPRGTDTQYF. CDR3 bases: TGTGCCAGCAGACCCCGAGGGACAGATACGCAGTATTTT.

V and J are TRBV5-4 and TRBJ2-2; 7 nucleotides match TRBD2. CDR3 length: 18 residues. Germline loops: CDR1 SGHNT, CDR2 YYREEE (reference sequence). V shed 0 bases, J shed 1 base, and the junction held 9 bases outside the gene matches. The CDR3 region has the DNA TGTGCCAGCAGCTTGGGCCTCCACACGGGGGGGAACACCGGGGAGCTGTTTTTT. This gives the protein CASSLGLHTGGNTGELFF.

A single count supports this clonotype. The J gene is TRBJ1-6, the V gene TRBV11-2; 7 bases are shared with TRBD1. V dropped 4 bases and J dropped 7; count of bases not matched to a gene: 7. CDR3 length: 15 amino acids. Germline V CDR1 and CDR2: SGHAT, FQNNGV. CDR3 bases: TGTGCCAGCAGCTGGACCGGGACAGCGAATTCACCCCTCCACTTT. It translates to CASSWTGTANSPLHF.

The CDR3 sequence is CASSLERALRSEQFF. The DNA of the CDR3 is TGTGCCAGCAGCTTAGAAAGGGCCCTCCGCAGCGAGCAGTTCTTC. The chain has TRBV7-2 and TRBJ2-1; D is uncertain. This CDR3 region has 15 residues. V dropped 1 base and J dropped 10 bases, with 17 bases sitting between them. Germline V gives CDR1 SGHTA, CDR2 FQGNSA.

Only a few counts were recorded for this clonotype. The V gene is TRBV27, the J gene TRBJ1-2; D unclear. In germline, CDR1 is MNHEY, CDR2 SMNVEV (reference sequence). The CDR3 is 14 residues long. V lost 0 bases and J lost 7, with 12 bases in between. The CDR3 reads CASSLSSWGGGYTF. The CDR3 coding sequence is TGTGCCAGCAGTTTATCGTCGTGGGGAGGTGGCTACACCTTC.

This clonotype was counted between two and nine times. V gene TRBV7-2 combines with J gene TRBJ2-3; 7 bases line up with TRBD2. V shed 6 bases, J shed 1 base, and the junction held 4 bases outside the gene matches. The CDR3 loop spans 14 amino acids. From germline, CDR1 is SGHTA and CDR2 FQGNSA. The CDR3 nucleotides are TGTGCCAGCAGGTCGGCGGGGGGCACAGATACGCAGTATTTT. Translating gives CASRSAGGTDTQYF.

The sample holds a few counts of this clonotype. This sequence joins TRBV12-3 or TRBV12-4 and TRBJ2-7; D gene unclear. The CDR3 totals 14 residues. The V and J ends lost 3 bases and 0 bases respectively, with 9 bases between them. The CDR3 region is CASSFGGTSYEQYV. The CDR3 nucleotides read TGTGCCAGCAGTTTTGGCGGCACCTCCTACGAGCAGTACGTC.

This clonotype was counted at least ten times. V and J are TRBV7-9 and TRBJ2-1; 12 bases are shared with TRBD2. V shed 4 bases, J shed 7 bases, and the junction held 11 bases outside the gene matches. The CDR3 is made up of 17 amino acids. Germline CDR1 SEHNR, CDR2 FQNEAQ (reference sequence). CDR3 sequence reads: CASSSRLLAGGLNEQFF. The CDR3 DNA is TGTGCCAGCAGCTCCCGTTTACTAGCGGGAGGACTTAATGAGCAGTTCTTC.